The clone carrying this T cell receptor (beta chain) was observed many times. Its target is unknown. Time point indicated: newly diagnosed GD, antithyroid drugs for less than 3 months. RNA isolated from PBMCs was used to make the TCR library. Arm-PCR of CDR3 regions and iRepertoire HTBI primers were used to build TCR beta libraries. Using its own MiXCR run on the multiplex PCR reads, TCRdb lists one record per CDR3 protein. This sample yields about 430,000 distinct CDR3 sequences, of which approximately 15% are seen a single time; over 7% belongs to the top ten. The sample originates from a study of regulatory T cells in long-lasting Graves disease. Broader study findings: Less diverse TCR repertoires were seen in persistent Graves' patients than in newly diagnosed ones.

Trimming took 8 bases from V and 2 from J; bases not matched to a gene: 9. The CDR3 is 16 residues long. Looked up from germline, CDR1 is ENHRY and CDR2 is SYGVKD. In addition, the sample was reused for a study of T cells in Graves' hyperthyroidism and ophthalmopathy. From that paper: Uncontrolled infection, other autoimmune disease, pregnancy and lactation each barred patients from inclusion. Diagnoses used clinical symptoms, serum thyroxine and TRAb, thyroid ultrasound and orbital computed tomography. A first-round RT-PCR of the TCR CDR3 used the HTBI primer set.

The TCR originated in a middle-aged woman with Graves disease. The chain employs TRBV10-3 and TRBJ2-1, with 10 bases lining up with TRBD2. The source was peripheral blood mononuclear cells (PBMCs), collected at new diagnosis, from a patient treated with antithyroid drugs. The CDR3 region is CAIGGSGRPTYNEQFF. Here the CDR3 DNA reads TGTGCCATCGGCGGTAGCGGGAGGCCCACCTACAATGAGCAGTTCTTC.